Shown below are 18 T cell receptor beta chains from a single sample sequenced in a study of shared clonotypes between healthy human individuals (dated by TCRdb to about 2020). The library relied on the immunoSEQ multiplex PCR assay. Sourced from immuneACCESS, this table was stored by TCRdb with only in-frame sequences that have V and J called. A share of the clones is absent; for the studies checked, an unresolved V gene accounts for under half, and the remainder has no known explanation. For this sample there are 2 million to 2.5 million clones; approximately 94% appear just once. Jointly, the top ten make up roughly 0.13% of the sample. Sequenced input: naive CD4+ T cells sorted from blood. The cell subset or site label of this sample denotes: CD45RA+ positively selected. The receptors were gathered from a man aged 18 to 30 in good health.

J is TRBJ2-7 and V is TRBV9; weak D call: TRBD1 (7 bases). Germline CDR1 is SGDLS and CDR2 is YYNGEE. V lost 2 bases and J lost 5, with 11 bases in between. The CDR3 runs 13 residues. The DNA for the CDR3 is TGTGCCAGCAGCGTTCAGGGGGAGGACGAGCAGTACTTC. It yields the protein CASSVQGEDEQYF.

This chain connects TRBV5-1 to TRBJ1-1; D perhaps matches TRBD1 (6 bases). Germline V gene data show CDR1 as SGHRS and CDR2 as YFSETQ. V was pared by 1 base and J by 4 bases, with 14 bases between. The CDR3 runs 15 residues. This chain's CDR3 is CASSLFRGAGTEAFF. Here the CDR3 DNA reads TGCGCCAGCAGCTTGTTCCGGGGGGCAGGCACTGAAGCTTTCTTT.

The chain is built from TRBV30 and TRBJ2-1; the match to TRBD2 covers 11 bases. Germline lookup yields CDR1 GTSNPN and CDR2 SVGIG (reference sequence). Trimming cost V 3 bases and J 7 bases; bases outside gene matches: 5. The CDR3 loop spans 14 amino acids. The CDR3 sequence: CAWRLAGVPNEQFF. CDR3 DNA sequence: TGTGCCTGGAGACTAGCGGGAGTTCCGAATGAGCAGTTCTTC.

The chain joins TRBV11-2 to TRBJ1-1, with D maybe TRBD1 (5 bases). The CDR3 is made up of 15 amino acids. CDR1 and CDR2 from the germline V gene are SGHAT and FQNNGV. V was cut by 4 bases and J by 4 bases, with 16 bases left in between. CDR3 in DNA: TGTGCCAGCAGCTCATATCAGGGTTCGGGCACTGAAGCTTTCTTT. Its protein product is CASSSYQGSGTEAFF.

In nucleotides, the CDR3 is TGCAGTGCTATCAGGAACCATGAGCAGTTCTTC. Its translation: CSAIRNHEQFF. The chain links TRBV20-1 to TRBJ2-1; D gene uncertain. This CDR3 contains 11 residues. In germline, CDR1 is DFQATT, CDR2 SNEGSKA (reference sequence). The ends were cut back, 4 bases at V and 8 bases at J, with 9 bases in the middle.

For the CDR3, the DNA is TGCGCCAGCAGCTTGGTCGCGACAGGGGGGAACACCGGGGAGCTGTTTTTT. It is translated as CASSLVATGGNTGELFF. The chain links TRBV5-1 to TRBJ2-2; 9 nucleotides line up with TRBD1. V lost 0 bases and J lost 1; bases outside the gene matches: 4. The CDR3 runs 17 residues. CDR1 and CDR2 (germline): SGHRS, YFSETQ.

This clone came up once. The chain uses TRBV7-8 and TRBJ2-1; 9 bases match TRBD2. The germline gives CDR1 SGHVS, CDR2 FQNEAQ. The CDR3 has 16 residues. V was clipped by 5 bases and J by 9 bases; unmatched bases: 14. The CDR3 DNA reads as TGTGCCAGCAGCCCAGTGGGGCGGGAGGGCTTCGGTGAGCAGTTCTTC. Translated, it gives CASSPVGREGFGEQFF.

The chain couples TRBV2 to TRBJ2-2, with D perhaps given as TRBD1 or TRBD2 (5 bases each). V lost 7 bases, J lost 0 bases, and 9 bases lay in between. The length of the CDR3 is 14 residues. Looked up from germline, CDR1 is SNHLY and CDR2 is FYNNEI. The chain's CDR3 is CASKKGPNTGELFF. CDR3 bases: TGTGCCAGCAAAAAGGGACCGAACACCGGGGAGCTGTTTTTT. Combining the CDR3 with reference TRBV2 and TRBJ2-2 gives the whole variable domain EPEVTQTPSHQVTQMGQEVILRCVPISNHLYFYWYRQILGQKVEFLVSFYNNEISEKSEIFDDQFSVERPDGSNFTLKIRSTKLEDSAMYFCASKKGPNTGELFFGEGSRLTVL.

This chain connects TRBV28 to TRBJ2-5; D uncertain. The CDR3 spans 13 residues. CDR1 is MDHEN and CDR2 is SYDVKM in the germline V gene. Trimming took off 2 bases at V and 5 bases at J, with 9 bases between the two ends. The CDR3 reads CASSLAQAETQYF. As DNA, the CDR3 is TGTGCCAGCAGTTTAGCTCAGGCGGAGACCCAGTACTTC.

V usage is TRBV2 and J usage is TRBJ1-2; D perhaps matches TRBD1 (5 bases). Trimming removed 5 bases at V and 1 base at J, with 11 bases between. The CDR3 has 14 residues. In germline, CDR1 is SNHLY, CDR2 FYNNEI. In nucleotides, the CDR3 is TGTGCCAGCAGTTTCCGACAGCTTAACTATGGCTACACCTTC. It translates to CASSFRQLNYGYTF.

This chain joins TRBV2 and TRBJ2-3; D remains ambiguous. The germline V and J ends were trimmed by 0 bases and 6 bases, with 10 bases remaining between them. The CDR3 has 14 amino acids. Germline V gene data show CDR1 as SNHLY and CDR2 as FYNNEI. The CDR3 region is CASSEAAPRDTQYF. The CDR3 DNA reads TGTGCCAGCAGTGAAGCTGCCCCTCGCGATACGCAGTATTTT.

The V and J genes are TRBV21-1 and TRBJ2-7. TRBV21-1 is annotated as a pseudogene. This CDR3 is built from 14 residues. The CDR3 sequence is CASSNRQKAYEQYF. CDR3 DNA: TGTGCCAGCAGCAATAGGCAAAAGGCCTACGAGCAGTACTTC.

The V and J genes are TRBV19 and TRBJ1-2; 7 bases are shared with TRBD1. Germline lookup yields CDR1 LNHDA and CDR2 SQIVND (reference sequence). The CDR3 consists of 13 residues. V dropped 3 bases and J dropped 2; count of bases not matched to a gene: 0. For the CDR3, the DNA is TGTGCCAGTAGTATGGACAGGAACTATGGCTACACCTTC. This codes for CASSMDRNYGYTF.

A note on this clone: The same CDR3 arises from other DNA sequences in this sample as well. This rearrangement joins TRBV5-1 to TRBJ1-5; perhaps TRBD1 as D (6 bases). This CDR3 contains 14 residues. The germline V gene has CDR1 SGHRS and CDR2 YFSETQ. V was clipped by 3 bases and J by 4 bases, with 11 bases between them. In DNA, the CDR3 is TGCGCCAGCAGCTCCGGACAGCCTAATCAGCCCCAGCATTTT. Protein sequence: CASSSGQPNQPQHF.

The chain couples TRBV9 to TRBJ2-6; no clear D. V lost 2 bases and J lost 1, with 4 bases in between. Germline assignment: CDR1 SGDLS and CDR2 YYNGEE. The CDR3 contains 14 residues. Here the CDR3 reads CASSVRSGANVLTF. The CDR3 DNA reads TGTGCCAGCAGCGTTAGGTCTGGGGCCAACGTCCTGACTTTC. Looking up the rest from reference TRBV9 and TRBJ2-6 gives the full variable domain: DSGVTQTPKHLITATGQRVTLRCSPRSGDLSVYWYQQSLDQGLQFLIQYYNGEERAKGNILERFSAQQFPDLHSELNLSSLELGDSALYFCASSVRSGANVLTFGAGSRLTVL.

The chain combines TRBV5-1 with TRBJ2-3; D is uncertain. V shed 5 bases and J shed 4 bases, with 11 bases lying between them. This CDR3 has 13 amino acids. CDR1 is SGHRS, CDR2 YFSETQ, per germline. The DNA of the CDR3 is TGCGCCAGCAGTGACGGCCTTTCAGATACGCAGTATTTT. As protein: CASSDGLSDTQYF.

The chain is built from TRBV5-4 and TRBJ1-1; D remains unclear. V was shortened by 6 bases and J by 4 bases, with 13 bases between the two germline ends. Germline V gives CDR1 SGHNT, CDR2 YYREEE (reference sequence). CDR3 size: 13 residues. The CDR3 sequence: CASNRGVTTEAFF. Written as DNA, the CDR3 is TGTGCCAGCAACCGTGGGGTGACCACTGAAGCTTTCTTT.

There are a few counts of this clone. The J gene is TRBJ1-5, the V gene TRBV18, with 7 bases fitting TRBD1. Germline assignment: CDR1 KGHSH and CDR2 LQKENI. V shed 8 bases and J 1 base; nucleotides not matched to a gene: 11. The CDR3 extends over 16 amino acids. DNA of the CDR3: TGTGCCAGCGGAACACAGGGGCTTCAGAGCAATCAGCCCCAGCATTTT. As protein: CASGTQGLQSNQPQHF.